Following are 10 T cell receptor beta chains from one sample sequenced in a study of beta chain features in type 1 diabetes. Study conclusions and caveats: Type 1 diabetes patients showed a moderate but significant shortening of TCRB CDR3s in all four CD4+ subsets.

Their cognate antigens are unknown. What was sequenced were expressed TCRB transcripts, since all of the isolated RNA had been reverse transcribed. The assay was immunoSEQ multiplex PCR, and TCRdb's table has in-frame clones only and misses some. The table includes around 180,000 clones, less than 9.5% detected once. Sequencing input: central memory CD4+ T cells from blood. The receptor set was obtained from a woman in her thirties or forties with type 1 diabetes.

This clone occurred a few times. The chain joins TRBV18 to TRBJ2-7, with a tentative D call TRBD2 (5 bases). Trimming removed 5 bases at V and 6 bases at J, with 14 bases between. The CDR3 is 13 amino acids. Germline V gene data show CDR1 as KGHSH and CDR2 as LQKENI. CDR3 protein: CASSAGIDGEQYF. Written as DNA, the CDR3 is TGTGCCAGCTCAGCGGGTATTGATGGCGAGCAGTACTTC.

This chain uses TRBV27 with TRBJ1-1, with 9 bases that match TRBD1. Germline V CDR1 and CDR2: MNHEY, SMNVEV (reference sequence). The CDR3 runs 16 residues. With 5 bases clipped from V and 0 bases from J, the junction kept 7 bases outside the gene matches. Here the CDR3 reads CASSNRGLFMNTEAFF. The DNA of the CDR3 is TGTGCCAGCAGTAACAGGGGGCTTTTTATGAACACTGAAGCTTTCTTT.

This sequence joins TRBV27 and TRBJ2-6; possible D gene TRBD1, 7 bases. CDR1 and CDR2 from the germline V gene are MNHEY and SMNVEV (reference sequence). V dropped 6 bases and J dropped 4 bases, with 13 bases sitting between them. The CDR3 loop spans 15 amino acids. The CDR3 here is CASRGGGGGANVLTF. DNA for the CDR3: TGTGCCAGCAGGGGAGGAGGGGGCGGGGCCAACGTCCTGACTTTC.

In its sample, this clone was seen many times. The chain joins TRBV7-2 to TRBJ2-5; tentatively, D is TRBD2 (6 bases). Germline values: CDR1 SGHTA, CDR2 FQGNSA. This CDR3 region has 14 residues. V shed 4 bases and J shed 1 base, with 10 bases lying between them. This CDR3 is CASSWRVRQETQYF. The CDR3 DNA reads as TGTGCCAGCAGCTGGAGGGTTCGCCAAGAGACCCAGTACTTC.

The V gene is TRBV6-6, the J gene TRBJ2-1; 10 nucleotides agree with TRBD2. The ends lost 0 bases at V and 7 bases at J; junction bases unmatched: 6. This CDR3 is built from 16 residues. Germline lookup yields CDR1 MNHNY and CDR2 SVGAGI (reference sequence). CDR3 bases: TGTGCCAGCAGTTACTCCACTAGCGGGGCTCGGAATGAGCAGTTCTTC. Amino acid sequence: CASSYSTSGARNEQFF.

This clone was detected a few times. The rearrangement uses TRBV2 and TRBJ1-4; no clear D. Trimming stripped 4 bases from V and 7 bases from J, with 13 bases between. CDR1 and CDR2 (germline): SNHLY, FYNNEI. The CDR3 sequence is 14 residues long. The CDR3 protein is CASSVNSGREKLFF. CDR3 sequence (DNA): TGTGCCAGCAGTGTTAATTCGGGTCGTGAAAAACTGTTTTTT.

The chain recombines TRBV28 with TRBJ1-2; tentative D call: TRBD1 (5 bases). The V and J ends lost 5 bases and 5 bases respectively, with 9 bases between them. Germline V gene sequence: CDR1 MDHEN, CDR2 SYDVKM. This CDR3 comprises 12 residues. The CDR3 DNA sequence: TGTGCCAGCAGTGTCACAGGTTATGGCTACACCTTC. Protein sequence: CASSVTGYGYTF.

V gene TRBV6-6 combines with J gene TRBJ1-2, with D tentatively TRBD1 (5 bases). Germline CDR1 and CDR2: MNHNY and SVGAGI (reference sequence). The CDR3 is 16 amino acids. Deletions cut 2 bases from V and 3 bases from J, with 16 bases between. CDR3 sequence reads: CASSYLRDFGDYGYTF. CDR3 nucleotides: TGTGCCAGCAGTTACCTCCGGGACTTTGGCGACTATGGCTACACCTTC.

V is TRBV5-6 and J is TRBJ2-7; perhaps TRBD1 as D (6 bases). The CDR3 covers 13 residues. CDR1 is SGHDT, CDR2 YYEEEE, per germline. Trimming pared 4 bases from V and 3 bases from J, leaving 11 bases between. The CDR3 coding sequence is TGTGCCAGCAGCAGAGGACAGCTCTACGAGCAGTACTTC. Translating it yields CASSRGQLYEQYF.

The genes are TRBV7-9 and TRBJ2-2; the D gene is possibly TRBD2 (5 bases). Germline values: CDR1 SEHNR, CDR2 FQNEAQ (reference sequence). V lost 1 base, J lost 4 bases, and 10 bases lay in between. The CDR3 extends over 15 amino acids. The chain's CDR3 is CASSLETISTGELFF. CDR3 in DNA: TGTGCCAGCAGCTTAGAGACTATATCCACCGGGGAGCTGTTTTTT. Full variable domain (outside the CDR3, taken from reference TRBV7-9 and TRBJ2-2): DTGVSQNPRHKITKRGQNVTFRCDPISEHNRLYWYRQTLGQGPEFLTYFQNEAQLEKSRLLSDRFSAERPKGSFSTLEIQRTEQGDSAMYLCASSLETISTGELFFGEGSRLTVL.